This T cell receptor (beta chain) was obtained from a study of shared clonotypes between healthy human individuals. Study-wide background: The plates for each donor numbered three CD4 naive, three CD4 memory, two CD8 naive and one CD8 memory. General study findings and limits: Clonotypes not shared had lower generation probabilities than those common to all four donors. Naive CD4 clonotypes were shared across a few donors at about 5.2%.

There are 12 residues in the CDR3. V lost 4 bases and J lost 0, with 6 bases in between. Germline loops: CDR1 GTSNPN, CDR2 SVGIG (reference sequence). On this clone itself: The target antigen is unknown.

Researchers divided each subset's genomic DNA evenly across several immunoSEQ plates. Generated by immunoSEQ multiplex PCR, the TCRdb table keeps only in-frame clones and is missing some. The data show roughly 1 million clones, about 75% seen once. The sample was memory CD4+ T cells sorted from blood. Described subset: CD45RA-negative fraction. The genes are TRBV30 and TRBJ1-1; D gene uncertain. This TCR was recovered from a man aged 18-30 years in good health. Written as DNA, the CDR3 is TGTGCCTGGATACAGCTGAACACTGAAGCTTTCTTT. Protein product: CAWIQLNTEAFF.